The rows below give T cell receptor beta chains drawn from one sample of a study of blood T cell repertoires in COVID-19. The data were produced by immunoSEQ multiplex PCR, yet TCRdb's version contains in-frame clones alone and is incomplete. The repertoire holds approximately 260,000 clones, with 75% to 90% as singletons. Sequencing was performed on peripheral blood. The source of these receptors is a man in his 60s who had recovered from COVID-19. Each CDR3 is given with its conserved first and last residue. Each record gives: J gene, clone size, D gene, V gene, CDR3 protein, CDR3 DNA. D genes are given only for firm matches. A row's size may be missing; if present it is once, few, many or a size class.

TRBJ2-1,-,TRBD1,TRBV18,CASSRDRGNNEQFF,TGTGCCAGCTCGCGGGACAGGGGTAACAATGAGCAGTTCTTC
TRBJ1-5,-,TRBD1,TRBV19,CASTGTGGGHNQPQHF,TGTGCCAGTACGGGTACAGGGGGAGGACACAATCAGCCCCAGCATTTT
TRBJ1-5,-,TRBD1,TRBV28,CASSLFDRGQPQHF,TGTGCCAGCAGTTTATTTGACAGGGGGCAGCCCCAGCATTTT
TRBJ2-2,-,-,TRBV5-1,CASSFYSRTNTGELFF,TGCGCCAGCAGCTTCTATTCCAGGACGAACACCGGGGAGCTGTTTTTT
TRBJ1-5,-,-,TRBV19,CASSTPRRGIGSNQPQHF,TGTGCCAGTAGTACCCCCAGGAGAGGGATTGGCAGCAATCAGCCCCAGCATTTT
TRBJ2-5,-,-,TRBV10-2,CASSVGPPLKLAQYF,TGCGCCAGCAGTGTTGGGCCCCCCCTAAAGTTGGCCCAGTACTTC
TRBJ1-6,-,-,TRBV2,CAGVRVEDSPLHF,TGTGCCGGGGTCCGGGTGGAGGATTCACCCCTCCACTTT
TRBJ1-6,-,-,TRBV19,CATAQGLPSPLHF,TGTGCCACCGCACAGGGTCTTCCCTCACCCCTCCACTTT
TRBJ2-1,-,TRBD1,TRBV9,CASSAGQGSYNEQFF,TGTGCCAGCAGCGCCGGACAGGGCTCCTACAATGAGCAGTTCTTC
TRBJ1-5,-,TRBD1,TRBV18,CASSPRQGFIQPQHF,TGTGCCAGCTCACCTCGACAGGGGTTTATTCAGCCCCAGCATTTT
TRBJ1-5,-,-,TRBV10-3,CAISESRDQPQHF,TGTGCCATCAGTGAGTCAAGAGATCAGCCCCAGCATTTT
TRBJ2-1,-,TRBD2,TRBV11-2,CASSFTSGGVNEQFF,TGTGCCAGCAGCTTTACTAGCGGGGGGGTGAATGAGCAGTTCTTC
TRBJ1-1,-,TRBD1,TRBV6-5,CASRRTGISNTEAFF,TGTGCCAGCAGGCGGACAGGGATTTCGAACACTGAAGCTTTCTTT
TRBJ2-3,-,TRBD2,TRBV14,CASSNRDYTDTQYF,TGTGCCAGCAGCAACCGGGACTACACAGATACGCAGTATTTT
TRBJ2-4,-,-,TRBV7-9,CASSGSPSAKNIQYF,TGTGCCAGCAGCGGGAGTCCGTCGGCCAAAAACATTCAGTACTTC
TRBJ1-2,once,-,TRBV28,CASHPQMRQSYGYTF,TGTGCCAGCCATCCCCAAATGCGGCAAAGCTATGGCTACACCTTC
TRBJ2-7,-,-,TRBV7-2,CASRLQGGGQYYEQYF,TGTGCCAGCAGGTTACAAGGGGGGGGCCAGTACTACGAGCAGTACTTC
TRBJ2-1,once,-,TRBV7-6,CASSLGLSSEQFF,TGTGCCAGCAGCCTGGGACTTTCCAGTGAGCAGTTCTTC
TRBJ1-1,-,-,TRBV5-1,CASSLASGGSRTEAFF,TGCGCCAGCAGCTTGGCCTCTGGGGGCTCTAGGACTGAAGCTTTCTTT
TRBJ2-7,-,-,TRBV5-1,CASSFLGGASHEQYF,TGCGCCAGCAGCTTTTTGGGGGGGGCGTCCCACGAGCAGTACTTC
TRBJ2-5,-,-,TRBV7-8,CASSFKASRQETQYF,TGTGCCAGCAGCTTTAAGGCTAGCCGCCAAGAGACCCAGTACTTC
TRBJ2-3,once,-,TRBV30,CASPIESPDTQYF,TGTGCCTCGCCGATAGAATCGCCAGATACGCAGTATTTT
TRBJ2-5,-,TRBD1,TRBV4-2,CASSQDRGQATQETQYF,TGTGCCAGCAGCCAAGATAGGGGACAGGCTACCCAAGAGACCCAGTACTTC
TRBJ1-1,-,TRBD1,TRBV18,CASSLNRGPRYTEAFF,TGTGCCAGCTCCCTTAACAGGGGGCCGAGGTACACTGAAGCTTTCTTT
TRBJ2-5,-,-,TRBV11-3,CASSLGLRGQETQYF,TGTGCCAGCAGCTTAGGATTGCGGGGACAAGAGACCCAGTACTTC
TRBJ1-5,-,-,TRBV28,CASSTAREGNQPQHF,TGTGCCAGCAGCACCGCACGGGAGGGCAATCAGCCCCAGCATTTT
TRBJ2-6,-,TRBD1,TRBV11-2,CASSPEPGQFSGANVLTF,TGTGCCAGCAGCCCAGAGCCGGGACAGTTCTCTGGGGCCAACGTCCTGACTTTC
TRBJ2-3,-,-,TRBV4-2,CASSLGASTDTQYF,TGTGCCAGCAGTCTAGGGGCTAGCACAGATACGCAGTATTTT
TRBJ2-7,-,-,TRBV12-2,CASRLCCAGQGIYEQYF,TGTGCAAGTCGCTTATGTTGCGCGGGACAGGGGATCTACGAGCAGTACTTC
TRBJ2-2,-,TRBD1,TRBV5-1,CASSQRDRGYTGELFF,TGCGCCAGCAGCCAAAGGGACAGGGGATACACCGGGGAGCTGTTTTTT
TRBJ1-6,few,TRBD1,TRBV5-1,CASSSTSGTGGNSPLHF,TGCGCCAGCAGCTCGACCTCCGGGACAGGGGGAAATTCACCCCTCCACTTT
TRBJ1-5,-,-,TRBV6-5,CASRSTASNQPQHF,TGTGCCAGCAGATCGACAGCGAGCAATCAGCCCCAGCATTTT
TRBJ1-1,-,TRBD1,TRBV11-2,CASSRWDRGGPEAFF,TGTGCCAGCAGCCGGTGGGACAGGGGGGGCCCTGAAGCTTTCTTT
TRBJ2-3,-,-,TRBV5-1,CASSLAGGGRTDTQYF,TGCGCCAGCAGCTTGGCTGGGGGGGGCCGGACAGATACGCAGTATTTT
TRBJ2-2,-,TRBD1,TRBV5-1,CASSADRGDTGELFF,TGCGCCAGCAGCGCTGACAGGGGGGATACCGGGGAGCTGTTTTTT
TRBJ1-1,once,TRBD1,TRBV12-5,CASGAGTGNTEAFF,TGTGCTAGTGGGGCCGGGACAGGGAATACTGAAGCTTTCTTT
TRBJ2-2,few,TRBD1,TRBV6-6,CASSRGQGGSTGELFF,TGTGCCAGCAGCCGGGGACAGGGGGGATCCACCGGGGAGCTGTTTTTT
TRBJ2-7,-,-,TRBV5-6,CASSFVGSSSSEQYF,TGTGCCAGCAGCTTCGTCGGGTCATCTTCTTCCGAGCAGTACTTC
TRBJ1-2,-,TRBD1,TRBV28,CASSKNRGYGYTF,TGTGCCAGCAGTAAAAACAGGGGCTATGGCTACACCTTC
TRBJ2-1,-,TRBD2,TRBV18,CASSPAGLAGNEQFF,TGTGCCAGCTCACCAGCGGGCCTAGCGGGCAATGAGCAGTTCTTC
TRBJ2-2,-,TRBD1,TRBV19,CASRKGQGGTGELFF,TGTGCCAGCCGAAAGGGACAGGGGGGCACCGGGGAGCTGTTTTTT
TRBJ1-5,few,TRBD1,TRBV6-2/TRBV6-3,CASSYQDRPGPQHF,TGTGCCAGCAGTTACCAGGACAGGCCGGGGCCCCAGCATTTT
TRBJ1-1,-,TRBD1,TRBV3-1/TRBV3-2,CASSQDEGGQQAFF,TGTGCCAGCAGCCAAGATGAAGGGGGCCAGCAAGCTTTCTTT
TRBJ2-5,-,TRBD1,TRBV20-1,CSASLTGETQYF,TGCAGTGCTAGTCTGACAGGGGAGACCCAGTACTTC
TRBJ1-1,-,-,TRBV2,CASTPSWGQNTEAFF,TGTGCCAGCACACCTTCTTGGGGACAGAACACTGAAGCTTTCTTT
TRBJ2-2,-,TRBD2,TRBV7-9,CASSGSPGLTNTGELFF,TGTGCCAGCAGCGGATCACCGGGACTAACGAACACCGGGGAGCTGTTTTTT
TRBJ2-5,-,TRBD1,TRBV18,CASSPRTGAETQYF,TGTGCCAGCTCACCTAGGACAGGAGCAGAGACCCAGTACTTC
TRBJ2-3,-,TRBD1,TRBV30,CAWSVQDRVDTQYF,TGTGCCTGGAGTGTACAGGACAGGGTAGATACGCAGTATTTT
TRBJ2-5,-,TRBD1,TRBV29-1,CSVEGQGVSTQYF,TGCAGCGTTGAGGGACAGGGGGTTTCGACCCAGTACTTC
TRBJ1-2,-,TRBD1,TRBV9,CASSVDPRQGAGGYTF,TGTGCCAGCAGCGTAGATCCCCGACAGGGGGCTGGGGGCTACACCTTC
TRBJ1-5,-,-,TRBV6-1,CASSESTRGDQPQHF,TGTGCCAGCAGTGAATCCACCCGCGGCGATCAGCCCCAGCATTTT
TRBJ2-1,-,TRBD1,TRBV14,CASSPLSRGLSLDNEQFF,TGTGCCAGCAGCCCCTTAAGCAGGGGGTTATCGTTAGACAATGAGCAGTTCTTC
TRBJ2-7,few,-,TRBV5-4,CASSLGPGSGEQYF,TGTGCCAGCAGCTTGGGACCGGGGTCCGGAGAGCAGTACTTC
TRBJ1-3,-,-,TRBV5-1,CASSPGGTGPGDTIYF,TGCGCCAGCAGCCCGGGAGGGACCGGCCCTGGGGACACCATATATTTT
TRBJ1-6,-,-,TRBV5-4,CASSLSPGGESPLHF,TGTGCCAGCAGCTTGTCGCCGGGGGGGGAGTCACCCCTCCACTTT
TRBJ1-1,-,TRBD1,TRBV5-1,CASSPRPGTGEAFF,TGCGCCAGCAGCCCACGTCCCGGGACAGGGGAAGCTTTCTTT
TRBJ1-5,-,TRBD1,TRBV6-5,CASSLTGVNQPQHF,TGTGCCAGCAGTTTGACAGGGGTAAATCAGCCCCAGCATTTT
TRBJ2-3,-,-,TRBV5-5,CASSRTTGTDTQYF,TGTGCCAGCAGCAGAACAACAGGCACAGATACGCAGTATTTT